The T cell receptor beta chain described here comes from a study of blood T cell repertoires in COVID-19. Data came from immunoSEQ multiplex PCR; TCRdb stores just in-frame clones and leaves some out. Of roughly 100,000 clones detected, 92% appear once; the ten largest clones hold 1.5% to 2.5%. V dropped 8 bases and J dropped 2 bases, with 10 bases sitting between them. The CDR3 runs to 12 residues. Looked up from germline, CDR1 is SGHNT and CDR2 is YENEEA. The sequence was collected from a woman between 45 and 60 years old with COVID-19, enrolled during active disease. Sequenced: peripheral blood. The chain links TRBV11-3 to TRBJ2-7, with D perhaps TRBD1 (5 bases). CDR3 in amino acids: CASGAVPYEQYF. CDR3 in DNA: TGTGCCAGCGGGGCGGTGCCCTACGAGCAGTACTTC.